The 30 T cell receptor beta chains below all came from one sample that was sequenced in a study of blood T cell repertoires in COVID-19. Measured with immunoSEQ multiplex PCR; TCRdb has only the in-frame clones, and not every one. The repertoire holds tens of thousands of clones, with approximately 90% as singletons. The specimen was peripheral blood. Source of these receptors: a man aged 55 to 69 with acute or convalescent COVID-19.

The chain is built from TRBV3-1 (or the pseudogene TRBV3-2) and TRBJ2-3, with 12 bases matching TRBD2. Per germline, CDR1 LGHDT and CDR2 YNNKEL (reference sequence). This CDR3 spans 18 amino acids. V lost 0 bases and J lost 4; bases outside the gene matches: 8. The CDR3 DNA reads TGTGCCAGCAGCCAAGATTCTAGCGGGAGGGCAGGGGCAGATACGCAGTATTTT. This gives the protein CASSQDSSGRAGADTQYF.

This chain uses TRBV28 with TRBJ1-5, with unresolved D. The germline V gene encodes CDR1 MDHEN and CDR2 SYDVKM. The V gene lost 7 bases and the J gene lost 1 base, with 8 bases spanning the gap. This CDR3 contains 13 residues. The CDR3 sequence is CASKSQSNQPQHF. In nucleotides, the CDR3 is TGTGCCAGCAAATCTCAGAGCAATCAGCCCCAGCATTTT.

The chain recombines TRBV5-1 with TRBJ2-7; D may be TRBD2 (5 bases). CDR3 length: 17 residues. The V gene's germline CDR1 is SGHRS and CDR2 YFSETQ. Trimming took 2 bases from V and 0 from J, leaving 18 bases between them. In nucleotides, the CDR3 is TGCGCCAGCAGCTTATCCCCTGGCGGGTCGAGCTCCTACGAGCAGTACTTC. As protein: CASSLSPGGSSSYEQYF.

The V and J genes are TRBV4-1 and TRBJ2-7; 9 bases align to TRBD2. This CDR3 has 15 residues. The junction had 2 bases not matched to a gene; V was cut back by 1 base and J by 1 base. CDR1 MGHRA and CDR2 YSYEKL come from the germline V gene. The CDR3 region is CASSQALAGSYEQYF. The CDR3 DNA reads TGCGCCAGCAGCCAAGCGCTAGCGGGATCCTACGAGCAGTACTTC.

This clone came up a few times. This chain connects TRBV4-3 to TRBJ2-3, with 9 bases aligning to TRBD2. The germline V gene encodes CDR1 LGHNA and CDR2 YSLEER. The CDR3 spans 15 residues. V was clipped by 2 bases and J by 3 bases; unmatched bases: 3. In DNA, the CDR3 is TGCGCCAGCAGCCAATCTAGCGGGATAACAGATACGCAGTATTTT. Protein: CASSQSSGITDTQYF.

Here the CDR3 DNA reads TGTGCCAGCAGTTTACACGCCGGGACAGGGGAAAACACCGAGCAGTTCTTC. This codes for CASSLHAGTGENTEQFF. V usage is TRBV28 and J usage is TRBJ2-1; 10 nucleotides agree with TRBD1. Per germline, CDR1 MDHEN and CDR2 SYDVKM. The V and J ends lost 2 bases and 10 bases, in that order; junction bases with no gene match: 14. The CDR3 is 17 amino acids.

The chain recombines TRBV19 with TRBJ2-2; D is uncertain. CDR1 and CDR2 (germline): LNHDA, SQIVND (reference sequence). V was clipped by 5 bases and J by 5 bases, with 12 bases between them. This CDR3 comprises 14 residues. CDR3 amino acids: CASSSSPRTGELFF. DNA of the CDR3: TGTGCCAGTAGTTCCTCTCCTCGGACCGGGGAGCTGTTTTTT.

The table lists this clone with a count of one. This chain uses TRBV6-7 with TRBJ2-4; D perhaps matches TRBD1 (6 bases). TRBV6-7 is treated as an ORF (open reading frame) with a function not yet certain. The CDR3 is made up of 15 amino acids. V was clipped by 5 bases and J by 0 bases, with 11 bases between them. CDR3 residues: CASSKGQLAKNIQYF. The CDR3 nucleotides are TGTGCCAGCAGTAAAGGACAGCTAGCCAAAAACATTCAGTACTTC.

The chain recombines TRBV18 with TRBJ2-5, with a tentative D call TRBD1 (6 bases). V shed 3 bases and J shed 4 bases, with 15 bases lying between them. The CDR3 has 15 amino acids. Germline V gene data show CDR1 as KGHSH and CDR2 as LQKENI. CDR3 sequence reads: CASSPNFQGGETQYF. In nucleotides, the CDR3 is TGTGCCAGCTCACCCAATTTCCAAGGGGGAGAGACCCAGTACTTC.

V usage is TRBV5-4 and J usage is TRBJ2-1; 13 nucleotides line up with TRBD2. V lost 4 bases, J lost 9 bases, and 7 bases stayed unmatched. Germline-derived CDR1 and CDR2 are SGHNT and YYREEE (reference sequence). This CDR3 is built from 15 residues. This chain's CDR3 is CASSATSGRAGEQFF. DNA of the CDR3: TGTGCCAGCAGCGCCACTAGCGGGAGGGCCGGTGAGCAGTTCTTC. Full variable domain (remainder filled in from reference TRBV5-4 and TRBJ2-1): ETGVTQSPTHLIKTRGQQVTLRCSSQSGHNTVSWYQQALGQGPQFIFQYYREEENGRGNFPPRFSGLQFPNYSSELNVNALELDDSALYLCASSATSGRAGEQFFGPGTRLTVL.

Here the CDR3 reads CASSLRQSPARTGELFF. CDR3 bases: TGTGCCAGCAGCTTGAGACAGAGTCCCGCGCGGACCGGGGAGCTGTTTTTT. V gene TRBV11-3 combines with J gene TRBJ2-2; D possibly corresponds to TRBD1 (5 bases). Trimming took off 3 bases at V and 5 bases at J, with 19 bases between the two ends. This CDR3 is 17 amino acids long. From germline, CDR1 is SGHNT and CDR2 YENEEA.

The J gene is TRBJ1-2, the V gene TRBV25-1, with TRBD1 matching over 9 bases. V was clipped by 5 bases and J by 8 bases; unmatched bases: 6. The CDR3 is 13 residues long. Per the germline V gene, CDR1 is MGHDK and CDR2 is SYGVNS. CDR3 amino acids: CASSPDRGGGYTF. CDR3 coding DNA: TGTGCCAGCAGTCCTGACAGGGGGGGAGGCTACACCTTC.

The chain carries TRBV3-1 (or the pseudogene TRBV3-2) and TRBJ1-2, with unresolved D. This CDR3 is built from 15 residues. V gave up 3 bases and J gave up 1 base, with 12 bases separating them. Germline CDR1 is LGHDT and CDR2 is YNNKEL (reference sequence). The chain's CDR3 is CASSHGSLSNYGYTF. CDR3 coding DNA: TGTGCCAGCAGCCACGGGAGCCTCAGTAACTATGGCTACACCTTC.

The chain recombines TRBV6-1 with TRBJ1-1; D is undetermined. The V end lost 7 bases, the J end lost 4 bases, and 7 bases lay between the germline ends. CDR1 and CDR2 from the germline V gene are MNHNS and SASEGT. CDR3 length: 11 amino acids. The CDR3 sequence is CASTPGTEAFF. The CDR3 DNA reads TGTGCCAGCACCCCGGGCACTGAAGCTTTCTTT.

V is TRBV23-1 and J is TRBJ2-7; possibly TRBD2 for D (5 bases). TRBV23-1 belongs to the ORF category, with a function that is uncertain. The CDR3 loop spans 16 amino acids. The V gene lost 3 bases and the J gene lost 2 bases, with 17 bases spanning the gap. CDR3: CASSHMKIATTYEQYF. For the CDR3, the DNA is TGCGCCAGCAGTCACATGAAGATAGCGACCACCTACGAGCAGTACTTC.

This clone showed up just once. The CDR3 nucleotides read TGCGCCAGCAGCGCGCGGGAGGCGGCCACCGGGGAGCTGTTTTTT. It specifies CASSAREAATGELFF. The V gene is TRBV5-1, the J gene TRBJ2-2; 8 nucleotides line up with TRBD2. With 4 bases clipped from V and 4 bases from J, the junction kept 6 bases outside the gene matches. The CDR3 has 15 amino acids. Germline lookup yields CDR1 SGHRS and CDR2 YFSETQ.

The genes are TRBV28 and TRBJ2-3, with D perhaps TRBD2 (6 bases). This CDR3 is 12 amino acids long. Trimming removed 5 bases at V and 10 bases at J, with 13 bases between. Germline V gene sequence: CDR1 MDHEN, CDR2 SYDVKM. The CDR3 DNA reads as TGTGCCAGCAGTGTCTCTAGCGCCCCGCAGTATTTT. Amino acids: CASSVSSAPQYF.

This clone appeared a single time. The chain couples TRBV10-2 to TRBJ2-5, with 8 bases fitting TRBD1. The length of the CDR3 is 15 residues. The germline gives CDR1 WSHSY, CDR2 SAAADI. V trimming: 5 bases; J trimming: 1 base; junction bases outside the gene matches: 6. The CDR3, as DNA: TGCGCCAGCAGTTCACAGGGACAGGCCCAAGAGACCCAGTACTTC. It specifies CASSSQGQAQETQYF.

The gene calls are TRBV2 and TRBJ2-3; TRBD2 agrees at 9 bases. The germline V gene encodes CDR1 SNHLY and CDR2 FYNNEI. The V segment lost 4 bases and the J segment 4 bases; nucleotides outside the gene matches: 9. The CDR3 contains 16 residues. This CDR3 is CASSAAGGRPPDTQYF. CDR3 coding DNA: TGTGCCAGCAGTGCTGCGGGAGGGCGTCCCCCAGATACGCAGTATTTT.

This chain uses TRBV5-5 with TRBJ1-4; 10 nucleotides agree with TRBD1. Germline-derived CDR1 and CDR2 are SGHKS and YYEKEE (reference sequence). The CDR3 runs 15 residues. V trimming: 5 bases; J trimming: 7 bases; junction bases outside the gene matches: 8. The CDR3 DNA is TGTGCCAGCAGTCGAAATAGGGACAGGGGTGAAAAACTGTTTTTT. Amino acids: CASSRNRDRGEKLFF.

The chain combines TRBV7-6 with TRBJ2-1; D unclear. This CDR3 is 15 amino acids long. The germline V and J ends were trimmed by 6 bases and 5 bases, with 17 bases remaining between them. CDR1 is SGHVS and CDR2 is FNYEAQ in the germline V gene. CDR3 loop: CASRDGYANNNEQFF. In nucleotides, the CDR3 is TGTGCCAGCAGAGACGGGTATGCAAATAACAATGAGCAGTTCTTC.

This sequence joins TRBV28 and TRBJ2-2, with unresolved D. Trimming shortened V by 6 bases and J by 4 bases, and 9 bases separated the two germline ends. The germline gives CDR1 MDHEN, CDR2 SYDVKM. CDR3 length: 13 residues. The CDR3: CASSISSTGELFF. The CDR3 DNA is TGTGCCAGCAGCATTAGTTCCACCGGGGAGCTGTTTTTT.

The count of this clone is one. DNA of the CDR3: TGTGCCAGCAGTCAACCGGGACAGGGAACCTACAATGAGCAGTTCTTC. It specifies CASSQPGQGTYNEQFF. The chain joins TRBV11-1 to TRBJ2-1, with 9 bases aligning to TRBD1. The CDR3 is 16 residues long. The junction had 8 bases not matched to a gene; V was cut back by 6 bases and J by 2 bases. The germline V gene has CDR1 SGHAT and CDR2 FQDESV (reference sequence). Together with reference TRBV11-1 and TRBJ2-1, the CDR3 gives the full variable domain: EAEVAQSPRYKITEKSQAVAFWCDPISGHATLYWYRQILGQGPELLVQFQDESVVDDSQLPKDRFSAERLKGVDSTLKIQPAELGDSAMYLCASSQPGQGTYNEQFFGPGTRLTVL.

The chain carries TRBV15 and TRBJ2-7; 9 nucleotides agree with TRBD1. V shed 4 bases and J 1 base; nucleotides not matched to a gene: 5. The CDR3 length is 15 residues. Germline loops: CDR1 LNHNV, CDR2 YYDKDF (reference sequence). For the CDR3, the DNA is TGTGCCACCAGCAAGTTGACAGGGGGATCCTACGAGCAGTACTTC. Amino acid sequence: CATSKLTGGSYEQYF.

The chain recombines TRBV4-1 with TRBJ2-5; D remains unclear. CDR3 length: 14 amino acids. V was pared by 4 bases and J by 2 bases, with 11 bases between. The germline CDR1 and CDR2 sequences are MGHRA and YSYEKL. CDR3 protein: CASSPLGMQETQYF. CDR3 nucleotides: TGCGCCAGCAGCCCCTTGGGCATGCAAGAGACCCAGTACTTC.

The CDR3 region has the DNA TGTGCCAGCAGTCGACAGGCATATTCACCCCTCCACTTT. Translating it yields CASSRQAYSPLHF. The rearrangement links TRBV12-3 or TRBV12-4 to TRBJ1-6, with D maybe TRBD1 (6 bases). The CDR3 has 13 residues. V lost 5 bases, J lost 8 bases, and 10 bases lay in between.

The chain has TRBV3-1 (or the pseudogene TRBV3-2) and TRBJ1-5; 8 bases match TRBD1. Germline V gene data show CDR1 as LGHDT and CDR2 as YNNKEL (reference sequence). V dropped 5 bases and J dropped 1; count of bases not matched to a gene: 16. CDR3 length: 19 amino acids. CDR3 nucleotide sequence: TGTGCCAGCAGCGCCTCACCTCAGGGGGCGGGAGGGAGCAATCAGCCCCAGCATTTT. Its translation is CASSASPQGAGGSNQPQHF.

This chain connects TRBV7-9 to TRBJ1-2, with D tentatively TRBD1 (6 bases). CDR1 and CDR2 (germline): SEHNR, FQNEAQ (reference sequence). The CDR3 covers 17 residues. The V end was cut by 5 bases, the J end by 5 bases, with 24 bases between. The CDR3 sequence: CASSEPGNKQGWYGYTF. Written as DNA, the CDR3 is TGTGCCAGCAGCGAGCCTGGGAACAAACAGGGTTGGTATGGCTACACCTTC.

The CDR3 is CASSQEGQAPGANVLTF. The DNA of the CDR3 is TGCGCCAGCAGCCAAGAGGGACAGGCCCCCGGGGCCAACGTCCTGACTTTC. V is TRBV4-3 and J is TRBJ2-6; 8 bases align to TRBD1. Germline lookup yields CDR1 LGHNA and CDR2 YSLEER. The CDR3 loop spans 17 amino acids. J gave up 4 bases and V 0 bases, and 5 bases lay outside the gene matches.

A single count supports this clone. V gene TRBV27 combines with J gene TRBJ1-2; 7 positions agree with TRBD1. J lost 4 bases, V lost 4 bases, and 18 bases had no gene match. CDR1 is MNHEY and CDR2 is SMNVEV in the germline V gene (reference sequence). The length of the CDR3 is 18 residues. For the CDR3, the DNA is TGTGCCAGCAGTTACCTGTTTACGGGACAGCCCTTGACCTATGGCTACACCTTC. It translates to CASSYLFTGQPLTYGYTF.